The T cell receptor beta chain described here comes from a study of shared clonotypes between healthy human individuals. Generated by immunoSEQ multiplex PCR, the TCRdb table keeps only in-frame clones and is missing some. The sample lists fewer than 550,000 clones; about 75% were seen once. With V trimmed by 5 bases and J by 5 bases, 2 bases remained unmatched. The CDR3 runs to 12 residues. CDR1 and CDR2 from the germline V gene are SGHAT and FQNNGV. The chain combines TRBV11-2 with TRBJ2-7; 8 bases map to TRBD2. The receptor was isolated from a woman aged 40 to 55 in good health. Some clones in this sample may be carry-over from other donors' samples. Sequenced sample: PBMCs. CDR3 protein: CASSPGGDEQYF. For the CDR3, the DNA is TGTGCCAGCAGCCCCGGGGGGGACGAGCAGTACTTC.